This paragraph covers one T cell receptor beta chain sequence. This clone turned up a few times. Its antigen is still unknown. The sample holds no much larger clone one base away, and base qualities are not on file. Library creation used the immunoSEQ multiplex PCR assay. Sourced from immuneACCESS, this table was stored by TCRdb with only in-frame sequences that have V and J called. A share of the clones is absent; for the studies checked, an unresolved V gene accounts for under half, and the remainder has no known explanation. Present in this sample are 55,000 to 80,000 clones, around 90% of which were seen just once. The ten largest account for 8% to 10% of the sample. The germline V gene provides CDR1 MNHNS and CDR2 SASEGT. The CDR3, from cysteine to phenylalanine, totals 13 residues. CDR3 DNA is the only sequence kept; it has 39 bases, read in frame from the first base. Trimming costs V 4 bases and J 2 bases, and their ends lie 8 bases apart.

This sample is drawn from a study of T cell changes during pregnancy in multiple sclerosis (dated by TCRdb to the late 2010s). In terms of the full investigation: The study examined how the T cell repertoire changed over the course of pregnancy in women with multiple sclerosis.

This receptor was taken from a female donor in good health, enrolled as a control in a pregnancy study. Sequenced material: peripheral blood, taken after pregnancy. The rearrangement combines TRBV6-1 with TRBJ1-2; no D segment can be confidently identified. The nucleotides are TGTGCCAGCAGTGGTCAGATCAACTATGGCTACACCTTC. This yields the protein CASSGQINYGYTF.